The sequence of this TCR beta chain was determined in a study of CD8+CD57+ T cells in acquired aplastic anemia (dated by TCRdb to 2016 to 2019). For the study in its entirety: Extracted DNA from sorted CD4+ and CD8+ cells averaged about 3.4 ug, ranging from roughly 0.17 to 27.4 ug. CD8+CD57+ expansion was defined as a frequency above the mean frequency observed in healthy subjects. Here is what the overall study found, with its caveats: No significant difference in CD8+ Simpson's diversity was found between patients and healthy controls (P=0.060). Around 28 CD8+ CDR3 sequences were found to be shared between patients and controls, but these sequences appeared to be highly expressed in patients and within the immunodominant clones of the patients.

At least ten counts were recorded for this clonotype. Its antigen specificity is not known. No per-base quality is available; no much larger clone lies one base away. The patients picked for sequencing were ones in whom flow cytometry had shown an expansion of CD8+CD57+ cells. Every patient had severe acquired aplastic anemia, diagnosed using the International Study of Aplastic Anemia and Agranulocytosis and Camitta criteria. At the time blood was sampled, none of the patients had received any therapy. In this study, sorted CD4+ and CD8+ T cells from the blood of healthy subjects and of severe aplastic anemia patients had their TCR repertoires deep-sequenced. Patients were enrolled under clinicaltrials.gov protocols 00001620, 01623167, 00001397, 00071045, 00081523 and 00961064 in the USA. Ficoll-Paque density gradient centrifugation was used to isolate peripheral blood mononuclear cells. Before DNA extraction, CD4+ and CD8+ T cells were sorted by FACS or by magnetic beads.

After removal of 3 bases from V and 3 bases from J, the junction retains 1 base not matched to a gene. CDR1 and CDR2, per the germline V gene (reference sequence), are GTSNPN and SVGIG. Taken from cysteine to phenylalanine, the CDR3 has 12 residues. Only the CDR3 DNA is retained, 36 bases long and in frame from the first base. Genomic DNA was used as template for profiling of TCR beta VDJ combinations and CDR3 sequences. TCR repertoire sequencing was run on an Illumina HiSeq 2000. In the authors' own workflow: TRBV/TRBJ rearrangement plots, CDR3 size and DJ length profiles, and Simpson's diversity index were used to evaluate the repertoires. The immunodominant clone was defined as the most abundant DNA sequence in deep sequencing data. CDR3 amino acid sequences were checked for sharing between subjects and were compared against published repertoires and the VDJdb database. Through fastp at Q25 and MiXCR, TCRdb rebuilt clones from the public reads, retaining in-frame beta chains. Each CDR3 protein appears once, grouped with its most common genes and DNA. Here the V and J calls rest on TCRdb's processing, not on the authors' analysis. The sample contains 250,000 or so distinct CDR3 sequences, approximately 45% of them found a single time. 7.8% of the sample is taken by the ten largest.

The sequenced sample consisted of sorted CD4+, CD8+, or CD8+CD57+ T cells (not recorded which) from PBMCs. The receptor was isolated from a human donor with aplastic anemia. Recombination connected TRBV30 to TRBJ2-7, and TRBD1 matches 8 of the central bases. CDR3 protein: CAWSGTGYEQYF. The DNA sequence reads TGTGCCTGGAGCGGGACAGGCTACGAGCAGTACTTC.